This TCR beta chain comes out of a study of shared clonotypes between healthy human individuals. TCRdb's table, derived via immunoSEQ multiplex PCR, lists solely in-frame clones and lacks some. The profile shows roughly 510,000 clones, nearly 80% of them singletons. In this sample, this clone turned up a few times. This sequence was found in a woman in her thirties or forties in good health. Some clones in this sample may be carry-over from other donors' samples. Sequencing input: PBMCs.

The chain's CDR3 is CASSLGMRGTDTQYF. CDR3 bases: TGTGCCAGCAGCTTGGGCATGAGGGGCACAGATACGCAGTATTTT. The chain recombines TRBV5-8 with TRBJ2-3; D is perhaps TRBD2 (5 bases). The CDR3 loop spans 15 amino acids. CDR1 SGHTS and CDR2 YDEGEE come from the germline V gene. Trimming left V 0 bases short and J 1 base short, with 9 bases between.